A single T cell receptor beta chain is shown here with its context. The sample comes from a study of blood T cell repertoires in COVID-19. Study-wide background: The United States, Italy and Spain supplied acute and convalescent COVID-19 samples. The analysed material was cDNA or gDNA that came from T cells, B-cell-depleted T cells, or PBMCs.

This CDR3 region has 14 residues. V lost 6 bases, J lost 5 bases, and 17 bases lay in between. Germline V lookup: CDR1 LGHNT, CDR2 FRNRAP. As originally analysed: How many nucleated cells were present was estimated from reference gene primer amplification. Assay: immunoSEQ multiplex PCR; the TCRdb copy retains only in-frame clones and omits some. V, J and clone size are those of that table, while D and trimming were read from the DNA. The table includes about 85,000 clones, roughly four fifths detected once. Source material: peripheral blood. This sequence originates from a human donor in a cohort sampled during active COVID-19. The chain links TRBV12-5 to TRBJ2-7; D unresolved. In DNA, the CDR3 is TGTGCTAGTGGCCGAACCTACGGTATCCACGAGCAGTACTTC. Its protein product is CASGRTYGIHEQYF.